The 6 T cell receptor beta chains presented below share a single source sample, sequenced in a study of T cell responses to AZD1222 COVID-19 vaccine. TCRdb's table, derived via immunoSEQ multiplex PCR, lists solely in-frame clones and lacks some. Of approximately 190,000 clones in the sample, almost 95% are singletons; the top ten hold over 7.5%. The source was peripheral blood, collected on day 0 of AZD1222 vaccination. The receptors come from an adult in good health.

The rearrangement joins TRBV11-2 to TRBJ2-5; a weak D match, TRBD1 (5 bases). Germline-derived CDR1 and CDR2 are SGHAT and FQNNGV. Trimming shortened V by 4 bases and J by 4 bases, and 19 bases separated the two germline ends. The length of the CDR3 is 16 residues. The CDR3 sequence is CASSSRPGILRETQYF. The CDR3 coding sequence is TGTGCCAGCAGCTCCAGGCCAGGGATCCTGCGAGAGACCCAGTACTTC.

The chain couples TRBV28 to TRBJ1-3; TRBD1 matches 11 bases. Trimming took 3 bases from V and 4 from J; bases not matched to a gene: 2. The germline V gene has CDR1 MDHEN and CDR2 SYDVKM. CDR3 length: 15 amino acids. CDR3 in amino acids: CASSFGTGGGNTIYF. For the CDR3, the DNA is TGTGCCAGCAGTTTTGGGACAGGGGGGGGAAACACCATATATTTT.

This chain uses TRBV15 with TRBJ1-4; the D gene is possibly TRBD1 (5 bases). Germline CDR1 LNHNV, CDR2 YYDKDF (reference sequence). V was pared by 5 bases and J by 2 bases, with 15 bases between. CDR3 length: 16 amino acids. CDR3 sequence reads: CATSLRGGRTNEKLFF. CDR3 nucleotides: TGTGCCACCAGCCTGCGGGGGGGAAGGACTAATGAAAAACTGTTTTTT.

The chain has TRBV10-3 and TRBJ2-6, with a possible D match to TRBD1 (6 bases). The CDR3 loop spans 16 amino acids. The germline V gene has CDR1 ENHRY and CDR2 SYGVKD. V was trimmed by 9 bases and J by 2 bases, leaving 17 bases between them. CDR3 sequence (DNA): TGTGCCATATCCTCCCCAACAGGGACTGGGGCCAACGTCCTGACTTTC. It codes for CAISSPTGTGANVLTF.

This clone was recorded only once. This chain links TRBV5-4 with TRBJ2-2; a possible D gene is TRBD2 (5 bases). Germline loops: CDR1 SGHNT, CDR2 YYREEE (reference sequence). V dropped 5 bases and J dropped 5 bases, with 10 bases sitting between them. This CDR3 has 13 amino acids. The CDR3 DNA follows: TGTGCCAGCAGACCGAGGGAGACCGGGGAGCTGTTTTTT. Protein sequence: CASRPRETGELFF.

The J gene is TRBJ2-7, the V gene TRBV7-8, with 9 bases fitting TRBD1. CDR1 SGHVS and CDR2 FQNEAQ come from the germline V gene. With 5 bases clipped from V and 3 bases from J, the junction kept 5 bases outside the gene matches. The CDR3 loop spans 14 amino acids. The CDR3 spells CASSLRDRVYEQYF. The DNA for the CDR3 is TGTGCCAGCAGCCTACGGGACAGGGTCTACGAGCAGTACTTC.